These 23 T cell receptor beta chains were sequenced from one sample in a study of T-cell memory formation after mild COVID-19. MiXCR was run by TCRdb on the 5' RACE reads, yielding one entry per CDR3 protein. The data contain about 470,000 distinct CDR3 sequences, roughly 18% of them singletons. The sample consisted of PBMCs or a T cell subset sorted from them (not recorded which). The receptors come from an adult woman who had mild COVID-19 (a few samples of this study predate the infection). Cell type and time point are not known.

The chain links TRBV24-1 to TRBJ2-1; 10 bases align to TRBD2. V lost 2 bases and J lost 6; bases outside the gene matches: 24. There are 22 residues in the CDR3. Germline CDR1 reads KGHDR; CDR2 reads SFDVKD. DNA for the CDR3: TGTGCCACCAGTGATTCGGGCCCCCCGGGCGAGGAGACTAGCGGGCCGGCCAATGAGCAGTTCTTC. The encoded protein is CATSDSGPPGEETSGPANEQFF.

This chain uses TRBV27 with TRBJ2-3, with D maybe TRBD2 (6 bases). This CDR3 has 14 residues. The germline V and J ends were trimmed by 0 bases and 6 bases, with 10 bases remaining between them. Per germline, CDR1 MNHEY and CDR2 SMNVEV (reference sequence). CDR3 protein: CASSLSGTPDTQYF. Written as DNA, the CDR3 is TGTGCCAGCAGTTTATCGGGGACTCCGGATACGCAGTATTTT.

This clonotype has only a few counts. This chain links TRBV27 with TRBJ2-3, with unresolved D. The CDR3 is 16 amino acids. Per germline, CDR1 MNHEY and CDR2 SMNVEV (reference sequence). The ends were cut back, 6 bases at V and 3 bases at J, with 19 bases in the middle. The CDR3 protein is CASSQLNPLPTDTQYF. As DNA, the CDR3 is TGTGCCAGCAGCCAGCTCAACCCCCTCCCGACAGATACGCAGTATTTT.

A few counts support this clonotype. V usage is TRBV12-3 or TRBV12-4 and J usage is TRBJ2-1; D remains ambiguous. The V end lost 2 bases, the J end lost 5 bases, and 7 bases lay between the germline ends. The CDR3 consists of 13 residues. CDR3 sequence (DNA): TGTGCCAGCAGTTTACCCCAAAACAATGAGCAGTTCTTC. Translation: CASSLPQNNEQFF.

This clonotype was found a few times. This chain joins TRBV9 and TRBJ2-1; 9 bases map to TRBD2. This CDR3 has 14 amino acids. Per the germline V gene, CDR1 is SGDLS and CDR2 is YYNGEE. Unmatched junction bases numbered 2, after V lost 4 bases and J lost 3 bases. CDR3 protein: CASSSGGNYNEQFF. The CDR3 DNA reads as TGTGCCAGCAGCAGCGGGGGGAACTACAATGAGCAGTTCTTC. The full variable domain, its missing parts supplied by reference TRBV9 and TRBJ2-1, is DSGVTQTPKHLITATGQRVTLRCSPRSGDLSVYWYQQSLDQGLQFLIQYYNGEERAKGNILERFSAQQFPDLHSELNLSSLELGDSALYFCASSSGGNYNEQFFGPGTRLTVL.

This clonotype has more than one count but fewer than ten. The chain carries TRBV12-3 or TRBV12-4 and TRBJ2-1, with a weak D call TRBD1 (6 bases). This CDR3 is built from 14 residues. V shed 6 bases and J shed 2 bases, with 11 bases lying between them. The CDR3 reads CASRLGAPYNEQFF. The CDR3 nucleotides are TGTGCCAGCAGATTGGGGGCTCCCTACAATGAGCAGTTCTTC.

This clonotype was counted between two and nine times. The rearrangement joins TRBV25-1 to TRBJ2-5; D remains ambiguous. Trimming took 1 base from V and 1 from J, leaving 7 bases between them. Germline values: CDR1 MGHDK, CDR2 SYGVNS. The length of the CDR3 is 14 residues. The DNA of the CDR3 is TGTGCCAGCAGTGAATCGACGATCCAAGAGACCCAGTACTTC. Residues: CASSESTIQETQYF.

The rearrangement uses TRBV24-1 and TRBJ2-7, with D perhaps matching TRBD2 (6 bases). The CDR3 runs 14 residues. In germline, CDR1 is KGHDR, CDR2 SFDVKD. Trimming removed 4 bases at V and 7 bases at J, with 16 bases between. CDR3 coding DNA: TGTGCCACCAGTGACGCTGGGACTGCGGGAGAGCAGTACTTC. Protein: CATSDAGTAGEQYF.

This clonotype showed up just a few times. This CDR3 is CASSGGHTGELFF. CDR3 DNA: TGTGCCAGCAGTGGGGGCCACACCGGGGAGCTGTTTTTT. The chain joins TRBV2 to TRBJ2-2; D is perhaps TRBD1 (5 bases). Germline-derived CDR1 and CDR2 are SNHLY and FYNNEI. This CDR3 has 13 amino acids. Trimming cost V 4 bases and J 3 bases, with 6 bases left between them.

V usage is TRBV7-9 and J usage is TRBJ2-3; unclear D gene. The CDR3 length is 16 residues. The germline gives CDR1 SEHNR, CDR2 FQNEAQ (reference sequence). The V end lost 5 bases, the J end lost 0 bases, and 15 bases lay between the germline ends. The CDR3 sequence: CASSPSSTLSTDTQYF. The CDR3 DNA reads TGTGCCAGCAGCCCGTCGTCGACATTAAGCACAGATACGCAGTATTTT.

The sample holds a few counts of this clonotype. The chain couples TRBV12-3 or TRBV12-4 to TRBJ1-1; no reliable D call. V lost 6 bases, J lost 1 base, and 24 bases lay in between. This CDR3 region has 18 residues. The CDR3 DNA follows: TGTGCCAGCAGCAAGGTTACCGGGTCCCAAAAGGGGAACACTGAAGCTTTCTTT. Its translation: CASSKVTGSQKGNTEAFF.

This clonotype was detected a few times. V is TRBV5-8 and J is TRBJ1-1; TRBD1 might be the D (6 bases). Deletions cut 4 bases from V and 4 bases from J, with 17 bases between. The CDR3 contains 15 residues. Germline assignment: CDR1 SGHTS and CDR2 YDEGEE. The CDR3 reads CASSPTTGSGTEAFF. The CDR3 bases are TGTGCCAGCAGCCCAACCACAGGGAGCGGCACTGAAGCTTTCTTT.

This chain joins TRBV24-1 and TRBJ1-2; weak D call: TRBD1 (6 bases). The length of the CDR3 is 12 residues. Trimming removed 1 base from V and 7 bases from J, with 6 bases in between. Germline CDR1 is KGHDR and CDR2 is SFDVKD. The CDR3, as DNA: TGTGCCACCAGTGATTTCAGGGGTGGCTACACCTTC. It yields the protein CATSDFRGGYTF.

This clonotype was seen at least ten times. V gene TRBV7-9 combines with J gene TRBJ1-1, with TRBD1 matching 9 bases. Unmatched junction bases numbered 7, after V lost 5 bases and J lost 0 bases. This CDR3 region has 16 residues. Germline CDR1 reads SEHNR; CDR2 reads FQNEAQ (reference sequence). The CDR3 loop reads CASSPQGQGMNTEAFF. DNA for the CDR3: TGTGCCAGCAGCCCCCAGGGACAGGGAATGAACACTGAAGCTTTCTTT.

This clonotype has a handful of counts. The chain couples TRBV14 to TRBJ2-5; possibly TRBD1 for D (5 bases). V dropped 1 base and J dropped 0 bases, with 9 bases sitting between them. The CDR3 extends over 15 amino acids. CDR1 is SGHDN, CDR2 FVKESK, per germline. The CDR3 spells CASSQVGRNQETQYF. The CDR3 coding sequence is TGTGCCAGCAGCCAAGTGGGGCGGAACCAAGAGACCCAGTACTTC.

The chain is built from TRBV12-3 or TRBV12-4 and TRBJ1-2; TRBD1 agrees at 9 bases. Unmatched junction bases numbered 9, after V lost 5 bases and J lost 5 bases. This CDR3 is 15 amino acids long. CDR3 sequence (DNA): TGTGCCAGCAGTCCAGCCGGGACAGGGAATTATGGCTACACCTTC. Translation: CASSPAGTGNYGYTF.

The chain joins TRBV20-1 to TRBJ2-7; D is unresolved. Germline CDR1 and CDR2: DFQATT and SNEGSKA (reference sequence). The V end lost 8 bases, the J end lost 2 bases, and 16 bases lay between the germline ends. This CDR3 contains 13 residues. CDR3 sequence: CSLTRTETYEQYF. The CDR3 DNA is TGCAGTTTAACTCGGACCGAAACCTACGAGCAGTACTTC.

This clonotype came up a few times. This sequence joins TRBV6-1 and TRBJ2-1, with 7 bases that match TRBD1. Germline CDR1 is MNHNS and CDR2 is SASEGT. J was trimmed by 3 bases and V by 8 bases; bases with no gene match: 10. There are 15 residues in the CDR3. CDR3 sequence reads: CASGAWTGLYNEQFF. The CDR3 DNA is TGTGCCAGCGGGGCCTGGACAGGCCTCTACAATGAGCAGTTCTTC.

The CDR3 is CASSPHLGTGAEAFF. In DNA, the CDR3 is TGTGCCAGCAGTCCACACTTAGGGACGGGGGCTGAAGCTTTCTTT. The chain employs TRBV6-5 and TRBJ1-1; D perhaps matches TRBD1 (5 bases). In germline, CDR1 is MNHEY, CDR2 SVGAGI. Between the trimmed V and J ends, which lost 5 bases and 6 bases, there was a span of 19 bases. The CDR3 is 15 amino acids.

The gene calls are TRBV7-2 and TRBJ2-7, with unresolved D. Trimming took off 3 bases at V and 3 bases at J, with 9 bases between the two ends. The CDR3 loop spans 13 amino acids. Germline V gene sequence: CDR1 SGHTA, CDR2 FQGNSA. This chain's CDR3 is CASSFNLGYEQYF. DNA for the CDR3: TGTGCCAGCAGCTTTAACCTGGGCTACGAGCAGTACTTC.

The CDR3 region is CSAGWGGDQETQYF. The CDR3, as DNA: TGCAGTGCCGGGTGGGGCGGAGACCAAGAGACCCAGTACTTC. V and J are TRBV20-1 and TRBJ2-5, with D maybe TRBD1 (5 bases). V was trimmed by 6 bases and J by 0 bases, leaving 14 bases between them. Germline V gives CDR1 DFQATT, CDR2 SNEGSKA (reference sequence). The CDR3 sequence is 14 residues long.

The chain recombines TRBV10-3 with TRBJ2-7; 7 bases line up with TRBD2. CDR3 length: 16 amino acids. Germline assignment: CDR1 ENHRY and CDR2 SYGVKD. After removal of 11 bases from V and 4 bases from J, the junction contained 20 bases not matched to a gene. CDR3 in DNA: TGTGCCGCCCTCGGCGGGACGCGGGAGCACCGGTACGAGCAGTACTTC. Amino acid sequence: CAALGGTREHRYEQYF.

The V call is TRBV24-1, the J call TRBJ1-2, with no clear D. CDR1 KGHDR and CDR2 SFDVKD come from the germline V gene. This CDR3 has 13 amino acids. V was pared by 10 bases and J by 0 bases, with 11 bases between. CDR3 amino acids: CATSSLANYGYTF. The DNA of the CDR3 is TGTGCCACTTCCTCGTTAGCTAACTATGGCTACACCTTC.